This T cell receptor (beta chain) comes out of a study of graft-versus-host responses after intestinal transplantation. Study details: Every one of the recipients received anti-thymocyte globulin induction and afterwards took tacrolimus and steroids for 3 to 4 years.

Generated by immunoSEQ multiplex PCR, the TCRdb table keeps only in-frame clones and is missing some. Of about 25,000 clones in the sample, 35% to 50% were seen once. Plated together were around 200,000 CFSE-labeled responder cells and around 200,000 irradiated, violet-dye-labeled stimulator cells. Sorting was performed after the reaction on proliferating CFSE-low CD3+CD4+ and CD3+CD8+ responders. The ends were cut back, 3 bases at V and 1 base at J, with 10 bases in the middle. This CDR3 contains 14 residues. Looked up from germline, CDR1 is MNHEY and CDR2 is SMNVEV (reference sequence). Study-wide findings and caveats: GvH clones detected in recipient marrow included some appearing first in ileum or blood.

The TCR originated in a human patient who received an intestinal transplant. The sequencing here drew on alloreactive CD4+ T cells from a mixed lymphocyte reaction culture, taken before intestinal transplant. As to subset: CFSE-low proliferating T cells sorted from roughly 6-day pre-transplant mixed lymphocyte reaction (GvH or HvG direction). J is TRBJ2-7 and V is TRBV27; D is possibly TRBD1 (6 bases). CDR3 DNA sequence: TGTGCCAGCAGTTTGGGGGCCAGTTCCTACGAGCAGTACTTC. Translation: CASSLGASSYEQYF.